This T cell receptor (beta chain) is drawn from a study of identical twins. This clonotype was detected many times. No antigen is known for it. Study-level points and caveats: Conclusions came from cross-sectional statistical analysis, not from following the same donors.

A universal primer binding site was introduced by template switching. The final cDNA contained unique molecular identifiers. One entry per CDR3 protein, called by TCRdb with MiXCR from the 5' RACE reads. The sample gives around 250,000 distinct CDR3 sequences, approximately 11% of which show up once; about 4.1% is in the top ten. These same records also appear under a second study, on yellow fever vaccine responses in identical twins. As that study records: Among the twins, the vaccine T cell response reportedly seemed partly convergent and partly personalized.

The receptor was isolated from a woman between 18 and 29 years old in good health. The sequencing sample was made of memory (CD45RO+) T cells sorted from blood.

Here the CDR3 reads CASSLRWRATGELFF. The CDR3 DNA reads as TGTGCCAGCAGCTTAAGGTGGCGGGCCACCGGGGAGCTGTTTTTT. The chain couples TRBV7-2 to TRBJ2-2, with D possibly matching TRBD2 (5 bases). CDR1 and CDR2 (germline): SGHTA, FQGNSA. This CDR3 comprises 15 residues. Trimming removed 2 bases from V and 4 bases from J, with 11 bases in between.